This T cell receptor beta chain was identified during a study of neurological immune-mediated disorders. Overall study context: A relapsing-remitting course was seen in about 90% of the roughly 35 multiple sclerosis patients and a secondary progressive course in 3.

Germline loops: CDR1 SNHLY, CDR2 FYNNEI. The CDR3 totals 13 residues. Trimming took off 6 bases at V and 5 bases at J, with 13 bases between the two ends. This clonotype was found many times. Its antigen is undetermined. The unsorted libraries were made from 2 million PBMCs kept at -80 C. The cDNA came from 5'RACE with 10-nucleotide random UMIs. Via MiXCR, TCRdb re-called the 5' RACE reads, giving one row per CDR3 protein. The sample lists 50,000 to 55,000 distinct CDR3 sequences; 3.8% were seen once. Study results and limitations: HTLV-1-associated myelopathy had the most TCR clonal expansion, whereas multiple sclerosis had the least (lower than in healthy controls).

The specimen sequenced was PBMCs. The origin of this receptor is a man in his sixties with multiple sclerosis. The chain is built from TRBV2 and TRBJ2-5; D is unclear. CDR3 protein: CASSPSYRETQYF. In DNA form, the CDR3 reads TGTGCCAGCAGCCCATCTTACCGGGAGACCCAGTACTTC.